The next 20 T cell receptor beta chains were all read from a single sample in a study of T cells in localized non-small cell lung cancer. Libraries were prepared by immunoSEQ multiplex PCR; TCRdb keeps only in-frame clonotypes and omits some of them. Of just over 70,000 clones detected, roughly 90% appear once; the ten largest clones hold 21%. This specimen consisted of peripheral blood, obtained before any cancer treatment. The receptors stem from a male donor aged 60 or over with stage III squamous cell lung carcinoma.

The V gene is TRBV5-1, the J gene TRBJ2-5, with TRBD1 matching over 7 bases. The V segment lost 0 bases and the J segment 1 base; nucleotides outside the gene matches: 0. Germline V CDR1 and CDR2: SGHRS, YFSETQ. The CDR3 is made up of 14 amino acids. CDR3 DNA sequence: TGCGCCAGCAGCTTGGGGGACAGCCAAGAGACCCAGTACTTC. It specifies CASSLGDSQETQYF.

This chain connects TRBV19 to TRBJ2-3; 8 bases line up with TRBD1. Looked up from germline, CDR1 is LNHDA and CDR2 is SQIVND (reference sequence). This CDR3 spans 15 amino acids. With V trimmed by 6 bases and J by 5 bases, 10 bases remained unmatched. CDR3 residues: CASSFGQGNIDTQYF. The CDR3 nucleotides are TGTGCCAGTAGCTTTGGACAGGGAAATATAGATACGCAGTATTTT.

The V call is TRBV7-9, the J call TRBJ2-7; 8 nucleotides line up with TRBD1. This CDR3 contains 15 residues. Trimming cost V 4 bases and J 2 bases; bases outside gene matches: 7. Germline CDR1 reads SEHNR; CDR2 reads FQNEAQ (reference sequence). The CDR3, as DNA: TGTGCCAGCAGCTCGGAGACAGGGGTCCCCTACGAGCAGTACTTC. Protein: CASSSETGVPYEQYF.

The chain has TRBV6-1 and TRBJ1-1; D gene ambiguous. There are 14 residues in the CDR3. Germline V gene data show CDR1 as MNHNS and CDR2 as SASEGT. Trimming left V 4 bases short and J 5 bases short, with 14 bases between. The CDR3 DNA reads as TGTGCCAGCAGTGGTGGGCTCGGAGTAACTGAAGCTTTCTTT. Amino acids: CASSGGLGVTEAFF.

The chain joins TRBV30 to TRBJ1-1, with D possibly being TRBD1 (5 bases). CDR3 size: 15 residues. Germline values: CDR1 GTSNPN, CDR2 SVGIG (reference sequence). Trimming removed 0 bases from V and 6 bases from J, with 17 bases in between. The CDR3 loop reads CAWSVRAIRVAEAFF. CDR3 coding DNA: TGTGCCTGGAGTGTACGGGCTATCAGGGTCGCTGAAGCTTTCTTT.

V is TRBV19 and J is TRBJ1-6; D gene uncertain. V was shortened by 1 base and J by 10 bases, with 8 bases between the two germline ends. The CDR3 has 13 amino acids. Germline CDR1 and CDR2: LNHDA and SQIVND (reference sequence). CDR3 loop: CASSIGVRSPLHF. CDR3 DNA: TGTGCCAGTAGTATAGGAGTCAGATCACCCCTCCACTTT.

The DNA of the CDR3 is TGTGCCAGCAGCCTAGAAGACAGGGGCAATCAGCCCCAGCATTTT. Translated, it gives CASSLEDRGNQPQHF. The chain joins TRBV4-2 to TRBJ1-5, with TRBD1 matching over 7 bases. The CDR3 is made up of 15 amino acids. V was pared by 4 bases and J by 2 bases, with 5 bases of the junction left unmatched. Germline lookup yields CDR1 LGHNA and CDR2 YNFKEQ.

The rearrangement links TRBV25-1 to TRBJ2-5; no reliable D call. CDR3 length: 15 residues. Looked up from germline, CDR1 is MGHDK and CDR2 is SYGVNS. Between the trimmed V and J ends, which lost 3 bases and 2 bases, there was a span of 13 bases. The CDR3 loop reads CASSDPYRLQETQYF. The CDR3 nucleotides read TGTGCCAGCAGTGACCCCTATAGACTGCAAGAGACCCAGTACTTC.

The chain recombines TRBV7-2 with TRBJ1-1, with D uncertain. The V and J ends lost 5 bases and 3 bases respectively, with 7 bases between them. The CDR3 spans 12 residues. Germline CDR1 reads SGHTA; CDR2 reads FQGNSA. The CDR3 loop reads CASSRSYTEAFF. Written as DNA, the CDR3 is TGTGCCAGCAGCCGTTCTTACACTGAAGCTTTCTTT. The full variable domain, its missing parts supplied by reference TRBV7-2 and TRBJ1-1, is GAGVSQSPSNKVTEKGKDVELRCDPISGHTALYWYRQSLGQGLEFLIYFQGNSAPDKSGLPSDRFSAERTGGSVSTLTIQRTQQEDSAVYLCASSRSYTEAFFGQGTRLTVV.

This sequence joins TRBV7-6 and TRBJ2-1; D is unclear. The CDR3 runs 17 residues. Germline CDR1 SGHVS, CDR2 FNYEAQ. V lost 2 bases, J lost 0 bases, and 14 bases lay in between. CDR3 bases: TGTGCCAGCAGCTTATTACAATGGGCCAGCTCCTACAATGAGCAGTTCTTC. As protein: CASSLLQWASSYNEQFF.

V usage is TRBV19 and J usage is TRBJ1-1; the D gene is possibly TRBD1 (6 bases). Germline lookup yields CDR1 LNHDA and CDR2 SQIVND (reference sequence). The CDR3 has 16 residues. Trimming cost V 5 bases and J 1 base, with 17 bases left between them. The CDR3 bases are TGTGCCAGTAGTGACCGACAGGTCGTCGGGAACACTGAAGCTTTCTTT. Translation gives CASSDRQVVGNTEAFF. Full variable domain (outside the CDR3, taken from reference TRBV19 and TRBJ1-1): DGGITQSPKYLFRKEGQNVTLSCEQNLNHDAMYWYRQDPGQGLRLIYYSQIVNDFQKGDIAEGYSVSREKKESFPLTVTSAQKNPTAFYLCASSDRQVVGNTEAFFGQGTRLTVV.

The CDR3 DNA reads TGTGCCAGCAGCCTGTCCGGCCCTCACTACGAGCAGTACTTC. Translating gives CASSLSGPHYEQYF. V usage is TRBV7-2 and J usage is TRBJ2-7; D ambiguous. CDR1 SGHTA and CDR2 FQGNSA come from the germline V gene. V dropped 5 bases and J dropped 3 bases, with 14 bases sitting between them. The CDR3 length is 14 residues.

This clone was seen only a few times. The genes are TRBV14 and TRBJ2-2; D may be TRBD1 (6 bases). Between the trimmed V and J ends, which lost 0 bases and 4 bases, there was a span of 15 bases. CDR3 length: 17 amino acids. CDR1 is SGHDN and CDR2 is FVKESK in the germline V gene. Written as DNA, the CDR3 is TGTGCCAGCAGCCAAGATAAGGGACATTCCCTCACCGGGGAGCTGTTTTTT. It codes for CASSQDKGHSLTGELFF.

The chain carries TRBV6-1 and TRBJ2-2; D unclear. The CDR3 spans 11 residues. The germline gives CDR1 MNHNS, CDR2 SASEGT. Deletions cut 7 bases from V and 5 bases from J, with 5 bases between. In DNA, the CDR3 is TGTGCCAGCACCCGGACCGGGGAGCTGTTTTTT. Protein product: CASTRTGELFF.

The gene calls are TRBV28 and TRBJ1-1; D gene uncertain. V was clipped by 6 bases and J by 4 bases, with 21 bases between them. The germline V gene has CDR1 MDHEN and CDR2 SYDVKM. This CDR3 comprises 16 residues. CDR3 bases: TGTGCCAGCAGACCCCAGGATTCGGGAGCGGTCACTGAAGCTTTCTTT. This sequence encodes CASRPQDSGAVTEAFF.

The chain carries TRBV5-6 and TRBJ2-3; the D call may be TRBD1 or TRBD2 (5 bases each). V was trimmed by 3 bases and J by 0 bases, leaving 8 bases between them. The CDR3 has 14 amino acids. Per the germline V gene, CDR1 is SGHDT and CDR2 is YYEEEE. This CDR3 reads CASSSGGSTDTQYF. The CDR3 DNA reads as TGTGCCAGCAGCTCTGGGGGTAGCACAGATACGCAGTATTTT. Filled out from reference TRBV5-6 and TRBJ2-3, the complete variable domain reads DAGVTQSPTHLIKTRGQQVTLRCSPKSGHDTVSWYQQALGQGPQFIFQYYEEEERQRGNFPDRFSGHQFPNYSSELNVNALLLGDSALYLCASSSGGSTDTQYFGPGTRLTVL.

The rearrangement links TRBV27 to TRBJ2-6, with D tentatively TRBD1 (5 bases). This CDR3 region has 15 residues. Deletions cut 6 bases from V and 5 bases from J, with 14 bases between. Germline-derived CDR1 and CDR2 are MNHEY and SMNVEV (reference sequence). CDR3 region: CASRAQGSWANVLTF. CDR3 coding DNA: TGTGCCAGCAGGGCCCAGGGATCTTGGGCCAACGTCCTGACTTTC.

The CDR3: CASSPREYF. CDR3 DNA sequence: TGTGCCAGCAGCCCTAGGGAGTACTTC. The chain uses TRBV9 and TRBJ2-5; D not resolved. V lost 4 bases and J 12 bases, leaving 7 bases between the germline ends. Per the germline V gene, CDR1 is SGDLS and CDR2 is YYNGEE. There are 9 residues in the CDR3.

The chain combines TRBV7-9 with TRBJ2-3; the D is unclear. Germline V CDR1 and CDR2: SEHNR, FQNEAQ (reference sequence). V lost 1 base and J lost 3, with 8 bases in between. The CDR3 totals 14 residues. The chain's CDR3 is CASSLVKGTDTQYF. The CDR3 DNA reads as TGTGCCAGCAGCTTAGTTAAGGGAACAGATACGCAGTATTTT.

In its sample, this clone was seen once. The chain links TRBV5-4 to TRBJ1-2; D gene ambiguous. The germline V gene has CDR1 SGHNT and CDR2 YYREEE (reference sequence). The CDR3 totals 14 residues. Trimming cost V 2 bases and J 7 bases, with 15 bases left between them. The CDR3 region is CASSLASYVGGYTF. For the CDR3, the DNA is TGTGCCAGCAGCTTAGCGTCGTATGTGGGTGGCTACACCTTC.